This T cell receptor (beta chain) was identified in a study of blood T cell repertoires in COVID-19. The method was immunoSEQ multiplex PCR; TCRdb's version includes in-frame clones alone and lacks a portion of them. There are some 240,000 clones in the sample; over 75% occur only once, and 3.1% lies in the top ten. Participant ages covered roughly 18 to 89 years across 25 or so US areas. The CDR3 runs 17 residues. V shed 5 bases and J shed 3 bases, with 19 bases lying between them. Germline V lookup: CDR1 SGHAT, CDR2 FQNNGV. Sequenced sample: PBMCs or T cells enriched from blood (not recorded which). The receptor was isolated from a woman aged 35 to 49 who had been exposed to COVID-19. The chain carries TRBV11-2 and TRBJ1-4; D remains unclear. The CDR3 coding sequence is TGTGCCAGCAGCCCTTTCGTATTGGTGGACTCTAATGAAAAACTGTTTTTT. Encoded protein: CASSPFVLVDSNEKLFF.